These 22 T cell receptor beta chains originate from one sample sequenced in a study of blood T cells in healthy people across ages. PCR was performed a second time for about 7 to 11 cycles using a sample-barcoded 5' primer and a J-beta primer mix. TCRdb processed the 5' RACE reads anew with MiXCR; each CDR3 protein has one entry. The sample yields 700,000 to 850,000 distinct CDR3 sequences, about 36% seen once. Material: blood. These receptor sequences come from a young man in good health.

This clonotype was counted a few times. The V call is TRBV29-1, the J call TRBJ1-2; D is undetermined. The V end lost 4 bases, the J end lost 2 bases, and 8 bases lay between the germline ends. Per germline, CDR1 SQVTM and CDR2 ANQGSEA. The length of the CDR3 is 12 residues. CDR3 nucleotides: TGCAGCGTTGTCCGGGGAAACTATGGCTACACCTTC. It encodes CSVVRGNYGYTF.

Worth noting for this clonotype: This may be a read error: a much more frequent sequence differs by one nucleotide. J is TRBJ2-4 and V is TRBV12-3 or TRBV12-4; the match to TRBD1 covers 10 bases. This CDR3 is 16 amino acids long. The CDR3 protein is CASSIGQGGAKNIRYF. The DNA for the CDR3 is TGTGCCAGCAGTATCGGACAGGGGGGAGCCAAAAACATTCGGTACTTC.

The chain is built from TRBV12-3 or TRBV12-4 and TRBJ2-7; a weak D match, TRBD2 (5 bases). The ends were cut back, 4 bases at V and 7 bases at J, with 20 bases in the middle. The CDR3 length is 15 residues. CDR3 sequence: CASSSGVTHYNEQYF. Here the CDR3 DNA reads TGTGCCAGCAGTTCCGGGGTTACGCACTACAATGAGCAGTACTTC.

This clonotype was seen a few times. V usage is TRBV7-9 and J usage is TRBJ1-2; D uncertain. V gave up 3 bases and J gave up 6 bases, with 17 bases separating them. Germline values: CDR1 SEHNR, CDR2 FQNEAQ (reference sequence). CDR3 length equals 15 residues. CDR3 sequence (DNA): TGTGCCAGCAGCTTGGGTGGCACCCCTTTGGATGGCTACACCTTC. This encodes CASSLGGTPLDGYTF. The complete variable domain, with remaining parts taken from reference TRBV7-9 and TRBJ1-2, reads DTGVSQNPRHKITKRGQNVTFRCDPISEHNRLYWYRQTLGQGPEFLTYFQNEAQLEKSRLLSDRFSAERPKGSFSTLEIQRTEQGDSAMYLCASSLGGTPLDGYTFGSGTRLTVV.

This clonotype was counted between two and nine times. The chain joins TRBV5-1 to TRBJ2-3, with TRBD1 identical over 7 bases. V dropped 0 bases and J dropped 1; count of bases not matched to a gene: 5. The CDR3 contains 16 residues. CDR1 is SGHRS, CDR2 YFSETQ, per germline. CDR3 loop: CASSLGWTGGTDTQYF. Written as DNA, the CDR3 is TGCGCCAGCAGCTTGGGCTGGACAGGAGGCACAGATACGCAGTATTTT.

DNA for the CDR3: TGTGCCAGCAGCTATTTCGGCCCATACGAGCAGTACTTC. It encodes CASSYFGPYEQYF. The chain has TRBV7-2 and TRBJ2-7; D uncertain. Trimming took 4 bases from V and 4 from J, leaving 11 bases between them. The CDR3 extends over 13 amino acids. The germline CDR1 and CDR2 sequences are SGHTA and FQGNSA.

V gene TRBV2 combines with J gene TRBJ1-6; 8 nucleotides line up with TRBD1. CDR3 length: 15 amino acids. Germline values: CDR1 SNHLY, CDR2 FYNNEI. V shed 4 bases and J 7 bases; nucleotides not matched to a gene: 6. CDR3 nucleotides: TGTGCCAGCAGTGTTGGGCCAGGGGGCAATTCACCCCTCCACTTT. This codes for CASSVGPGGNSPLHF.

The CDR3 spells CSAQVAGGNEQFF. The CDR3 nucleotides read TGCAGTGCTCAAGTAGCGGGGGGGAATGAGCAGTTCTTC. The rearrangement uses TRBV20-1 and TRBJ2-1; 11 bases agree with TRBD2. CDR1 is DFQATT and CDR2 is SNEGSKA in the germline V gene (reference sequence). J gave up 7 bases and V 5 bases, and 4 bases lay outside the gene matches. The CDR3 spans 13 residues.

This chain joins TRBV6-5 and TRBJ1-1, with TRBD1 matching over 11 bases. Germline V gene sequence: CDR1 MNHEY, CDR2 SVGAGI. The CDR3 runs to 14 residues. The J segment lost 5 bases and the V segment lost 7 bases, leaving 6 bases of the junction unmatched. Here the CDR3 reads CASTGQGARTEAFF. The CDR3 DNA reads TGTGCCAGCACCGGACAGGGGGCTAGGACTGAAGCTTTCTTT.

In this sample, this clonotype turned up a few times. The chain has TRBV11-3 and TRBJ2-5, with D unclear. Germline-derived CDR1 and CDR2 are SGHNT and YENEEA. This CDR3 spans 11 amino acids. Trimming pared 1 base from V and 11 bases from J, leaving 8 bases between. The CDR3 spells CASSLVTEQYF. The CDR3 DNA is TGTGCCAGCAGCTTAGTTACTGAGCAGTACTTC.

V gene TRBV6-5 combines with J gene TRBJ1-2; D is undetermined. The CDR3 is 18 residues long. The germline V gene has CDR1 MNHEY and CDR2 SVGAGI. The V gene lost 0 bases and the J gene lost 0 bases, with 17 bases spanning the gap. The CDR3: CASSYSRSGDPTNYGYTF. CDR3 sequence (DNA): TGTGCCAGCAGTTACTCGAGATCCGGGGATCCAACTAACTATGGCTACACCTTC.

The chain recombines TRBV12-3 or TRBV12-4 with TRBJ1-2; 11 bases agree with TRBD1. This CDR3 spans 16 amino acids. Trimming cost V 7 bases and J 0 bases; bases outside gene matches: 7. CDR3 residues: CASTSGQGVPNYGYTF. For the CDR3, the DNA is TGTGCCAGCACTTCGGGACAGGGGGTCCCTAACTATGGCTACACCTTC.

V gene TRBV11-2 combines with J gene TRBJ1-5, with TRBD1 as a possible D gene (6 bases). Germline V lookup: CDR1 SGHAT, CDR2 FQNNGV. Trimming removed 8 bases from V and 3 bases from J, with 11 bases in between. This CDR3 comprises 13 residues. CDR3 nucleotides: TGTGCCAGCGGACAGAGCCTCAATCAGCCCCAGCATTTT. Protein sequence: CASGQSLNQPQHF.

V usage is TRBV3-1 and J usage is TRBJ1-1; D unclear. V shed 6 bases and J shed 0 bases, with 17 bases lying between them. CDR3 length: 16 amino acids. Germline CDR1 LGHDT, CDR2 YNNKEL (reference sequence). CDR3 loop: CASSPSGYSMNTEAFF. CDR3 in DNA: TGTGCCAGCAGTCCCTCTGGGTACAGTATGAACACTGAAGCTTTCTTT.

The chain is built from TRBV12-3 or TRBV12-4 and TRBJ1-2; D unresolved. The V end was cut by 7 bases, the J end by 0 bases, with 15 bases between. This CDR3 region has 15 residues. CDR3 sequence (DNA): TGTGCCAGCACCCCAAGGCGGAGAGCTAACTATGGCTACACCTTC. Its translation is CASTPRRRANYGYTF.

The rearrangement joins TRBV4-1 to TRBJ1-1, with D possibly TRBD1 on 6 matching bases. Germline V gene sequence: CDR1 MGHRA, CDR2 YSYEKL. CDR3 length: 15 amino acids. Trimming pared 1 base from V and 6 bases from J, leaving 15 bases between. Here the CDR3 DNA reads TGCGCCAGCAGCCAAGCCAGGGGTGAGGGGGCTGAAGCTTTCTTT. Protein product: CASSQARGEGAEAFF.

CDR3 sequence (DNA): TGTGCCAGCAGTTACTCTCACAGGGGCAATCAGCCCCAGCATTTT. Translated, it gives CASSYSHRGNQPQHF. The chain combines TRBV6-2 or TRBV6-3 with TRBJ1-5, with D perhaps TRBD1 (6 bases). Per germline, CDR1 MNHEY and CDR2 SVGEGT. The CDR3 has 15 residues. Trimming removed 0 bases at V and 2 bases at J, with 8 bases between.

The sample holds a few counts of this clonotype. DNA for the CDR3: TGTGCCAGCAGCCCGTCGGGGACAGGCTACGAGCAGTACTTC. It translates to CASSPSGTGYEQYF. The rearrangement links TRBV14 to TRBJ2-7; TRBD1 matches at 8 bases. The germline V gene has CDR1 SGHDN and CDR2 FVKESK. V trimming: 4 bases; J trimming: 3 bases; junction bases outside the gene matches: 5. The CDR3 consists of 14 residues.

The chain recombines TRBV4-1 with TRBJ1-1; a possible D gene is TRBD1 (6 bases). Germline V lookup: CDR1 MGHRA, CDR2 YSYEKL. The CDR3 spans 14 residues. The ends were cut back, 3 bases at V and 7 bases at J, with 15 bases in the middle. This CDR3 is CASSQPGGAGEAFF. CDR3 coding DNA: TGCGCCAGCAGCCAGCCCGGGGGGGCTGGTGAAGCTTTCTTT.

The chain combines TRBV5-6 with TRBJ2-5; TRBD1 agrees at 9 bases. The ends lost 5 bases at V and 7 bases at J; junction bases unmatched: 15. The CDR3 covers 16 residues. The germline CDR1 and CDR2 sequences are SGHDT and YYEEEE. The CDR3 DNA reads as TGTGCCAGCAGTCCACCGGGACAGGGAAGCTTCGGGACCCAGTACTTC. Its translation: CASSPPGQGSFGTQYF.

This clonotype showed up many times. The gene calls are TRBV5-1 and TRBJ2-7, with 7 bases matching TRBD1. CDR1 SGHRS and CDR2 YFSETQ come from the germline V gene. V dropped 4 bases and J dropped 6; count of bases not matched to a gene: 4. This CDR3 comprises 12 residues. The CDR3 is CASSETGFEQYF. CDR3 nucleotide sequence: TGCGCCAGCAGCGAGACAGGGTTCGAGCAGTACTTC.

V and J are TRBV5-6 and TRBJ2-1; D is possibly TRBD1 (6 bases). This CDR3 has 16 amino acids. Trimming pared 3 bases from V and 5 bases from J, leaving 18 bases between. The germline V gene has CDR1 SGHDT and CDR2 YYEEEE. The CDR3 coding sequence is TGTGCCAGCAGCTCACCGACAGGAGATTTTAACAATGAGCAGTTCTTC. This gives the protein CASSSPTGDFNNEQFF.